This section outlines one T cell receptor (beta chain) sequence together with its context. This clonotype occurred many times. Its target antigen remains unknown. Qualities for individual bases were not recorded, and no much larger clone is one base off. Lymph node samples came from the axillary draining lymph nodes of breast cancer patients. The data derive from a study of breast tumors, draining lymph nodes, adjacent tissues (dated by TCRdb to the mid-2010s). A note on the overall study: The study compared TCR beta repertoires across tumor, adjacent nontumor tissue and axillary lymph nodes from breast cancer patients. In human breast cancer, the study set out to evaluate how tumor, surrounding tissue and draining lymph node repertoires relate to one another and whether T cells may move between these sites. Points the paper makes about the study in general: Tumor T-cell repertoires showed less diversity than lymph node repertoires and more diversity than nontumor tissue repertoires, and tumor T-cell repertoires showed preferential V and J gene usage. Tumor and nontumor tissue repertoires were found to be significantly more similar in luminal-like than in basal-like breast cancer. The study presented the conclusion that tumor T cells originate in lymph nodes as consistent with a hypothesis, not as something directly demonstrated. The data were judged consistent with most tumor T cells deriving from the lymph node and then expanding within tumor tissue.

The CDR3, from cysteine to phenylalanine, totals 11 residues. The CDR3 DNA has 33 bases and is translated from base 1. Relative to germline, V is 1 base shorter and J is 8 bases shorter, with 5 bases between their ends. Based on the germline V gene (reference sequence), the CDR1 and CDR2 sequences are LGHDT and YNNKEL. Sequencing was carried out with an Illumina HiSeq 2000. TCR beta chain libraries were generated through multiplex PCR amplification. The amplified TCR beta chain products were analyzed by high-throughput sequencing. TCRdb cleaned the public reads at Q25 with fastp, built clones with MiXCR and kept in-frame beta chains. Entries are consolidated by CDR3 protein sequence, retaining the most common genes and DNA. Present in this sample are about 230,000 distinct CDR3 sequences, about 30% of which were seen just once. In total, the top ten clones hold just over 1.4% of the sample.

The rearranged segments are TRBV3-1 and TRBJ1-2; too little of a D gene remains to name it. The TCR was taken from a female donor with breast cancer. Some clones in this sample may be carry-over from other donors' samples. What was sequenced was axillary lymph node tissue. CDR3 reads: CASSQGIGYTF. The DNA sequence is given as TGTGCCAGCAGCCAAGGTATCGGCTACACCTTC.